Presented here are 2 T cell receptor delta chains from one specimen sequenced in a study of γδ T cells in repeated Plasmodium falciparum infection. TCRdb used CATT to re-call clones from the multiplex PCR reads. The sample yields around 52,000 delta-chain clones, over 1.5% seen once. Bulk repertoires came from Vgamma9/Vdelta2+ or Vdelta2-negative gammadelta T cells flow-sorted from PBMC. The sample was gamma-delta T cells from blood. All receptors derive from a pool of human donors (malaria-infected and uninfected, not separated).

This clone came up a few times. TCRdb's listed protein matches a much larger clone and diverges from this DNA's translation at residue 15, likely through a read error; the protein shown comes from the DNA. CDR3 bases: TGTGCTTATAGGAGCTCCGGGGTGTGTACTGGGGGACCCGCCACCACCGATAAACTCATCTTT. Translating it yields CAYRSSGVCTGGPATTDKLIF. This rearrangement joins TRAV38-2/DV8 to TRDJ1; 9 bases fit TRDD3. Per the germline V gene, CDR1 is TSESDYY and CDR2 is QEAYKQQN. J lost 1 base, V lost 1 base, and 20 bases had no gene match. The CDR3 length is 21 residues.

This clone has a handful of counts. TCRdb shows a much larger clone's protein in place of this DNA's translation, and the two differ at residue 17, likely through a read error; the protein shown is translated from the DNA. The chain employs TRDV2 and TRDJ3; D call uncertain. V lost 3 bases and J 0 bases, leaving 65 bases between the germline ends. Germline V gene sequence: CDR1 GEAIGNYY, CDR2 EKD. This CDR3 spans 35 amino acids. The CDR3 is CACDPPRLCHGKEYTLTRILWIQSISSWDTRQMFF. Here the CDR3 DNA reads TGTGCCTGTGACCCCCCGCGGTTGTGCCACGGCAAAGAATACACCTTGACCAGGATTCTGTGGATTCAATCCATTAGCTCCTGGGACACCCGACAGATGTTTTTC.